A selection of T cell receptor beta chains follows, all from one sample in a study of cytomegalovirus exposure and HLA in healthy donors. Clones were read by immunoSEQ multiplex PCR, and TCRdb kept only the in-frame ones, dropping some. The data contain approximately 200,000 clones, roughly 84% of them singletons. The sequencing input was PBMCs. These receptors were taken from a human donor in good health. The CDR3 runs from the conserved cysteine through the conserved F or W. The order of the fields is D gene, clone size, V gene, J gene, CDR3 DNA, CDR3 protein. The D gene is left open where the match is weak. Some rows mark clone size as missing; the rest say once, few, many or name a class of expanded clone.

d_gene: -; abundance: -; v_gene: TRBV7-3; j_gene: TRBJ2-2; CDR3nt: TGTGCCAGCAGCTTATACCGGGGGAGCACCGGGGAGCTGTTTTTT; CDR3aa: CASSLYRGSTGELFF
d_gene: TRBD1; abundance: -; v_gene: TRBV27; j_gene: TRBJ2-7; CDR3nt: TGTGCCAGCAGTTTAAGGGTAGTGGGACAGGGGGCCTACGAGCAGTACTTC; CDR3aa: CASSLRVVGQGAYEQYF
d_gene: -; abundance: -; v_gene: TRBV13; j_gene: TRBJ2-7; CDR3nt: TGTGCCAGCAGCTTAGCCTTAACTCAGGGCGTGGGGCAGTACTTC; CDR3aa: CASSLALTQGVGQYF
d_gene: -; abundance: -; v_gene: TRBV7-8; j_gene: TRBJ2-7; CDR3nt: TGTGCCAGCAGCCCCGGCGGGGCCCCCTCCTACGAGCAGTACTTC; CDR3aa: CASSPGGAPSYEQYF
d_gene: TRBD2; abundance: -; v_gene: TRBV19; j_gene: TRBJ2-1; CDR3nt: TGTGCCAGTAGTATGAAGCTAGCGGGGGCCGCCCCCTACAATGAGCAGTTCTTC; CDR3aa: CASSMKLAGAAPYNEQFF
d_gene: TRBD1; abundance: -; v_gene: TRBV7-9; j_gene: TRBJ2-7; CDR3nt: TGTGCCAGCAGCTTAATGTTTGAAGGACAGGGATTCGGGGAGCAGTACTTC; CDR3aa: CASSLMFEGQGFGEQYF
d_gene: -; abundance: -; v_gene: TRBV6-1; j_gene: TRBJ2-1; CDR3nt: TGTGCCAGCAGCCCTAGCTCCTACAATGAGCAGTTCTTC; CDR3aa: CASSPSSYNEQFF
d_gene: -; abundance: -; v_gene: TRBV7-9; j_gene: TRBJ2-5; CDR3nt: TGTGCCAGCAGCCCAGTGGAGGGGGCGCACACGGAGACCCAGTACTTC; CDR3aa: CASSPVEGAHTETQYF
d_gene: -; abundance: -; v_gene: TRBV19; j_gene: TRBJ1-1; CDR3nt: TGTGCCAGTAGTATTTATTGGGGGGGGAGGACTGAAGCTTTCTTT; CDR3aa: CASSIYWGGRTEAFF
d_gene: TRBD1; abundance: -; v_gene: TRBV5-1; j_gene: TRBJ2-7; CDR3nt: TGCGCCAGCAGCTCAAGCGACAGGGCCGAGCAGTACTTC; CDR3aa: CASSSSDRAEQYF
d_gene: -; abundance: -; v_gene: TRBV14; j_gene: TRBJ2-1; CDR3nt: TGTGCCAGCAGCCATCGACTCCTCAATGAGCAGTTCTTC; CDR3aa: CASSHRLLNEQFF
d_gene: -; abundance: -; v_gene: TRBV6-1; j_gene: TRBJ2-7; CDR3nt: TGTGCCAGCAGCGGCGGAAGACCACTTGACGAGCAGTACTTC; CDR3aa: CASSGGRPLDEQYF
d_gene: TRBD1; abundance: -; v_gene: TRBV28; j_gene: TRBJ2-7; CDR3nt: TGTGCCAGCAGTCGACAGGGGGCAAGCGACGAGCAGTACTTC; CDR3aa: CASSRQGASDEQYF
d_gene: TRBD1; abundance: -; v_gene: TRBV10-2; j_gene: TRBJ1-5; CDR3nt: TGCGCCAGCAGTACAGGGGAACAGCCCCAGCATTTT; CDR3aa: CASSTGEQPQHF
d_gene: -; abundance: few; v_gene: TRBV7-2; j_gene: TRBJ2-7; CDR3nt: TGTGCCAGCAGCTTATTTAACAACTACGAGCAGTACTTC; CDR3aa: CASSLFNNYEQYF
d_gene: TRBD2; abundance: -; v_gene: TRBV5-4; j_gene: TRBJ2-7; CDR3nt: TGTGCCAGCAGCCGCCGCGCGGGGAGGGCCGGATACGAGCAGTACTTC; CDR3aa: CASSRRAGRAGYEQYF
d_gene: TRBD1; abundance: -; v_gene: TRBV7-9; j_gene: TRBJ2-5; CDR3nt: TGTTCCAGCAGCTCTACGGGACAGGACAGGGAGACCCAGTACTTC; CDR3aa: CSSSSTGQDRETQYF
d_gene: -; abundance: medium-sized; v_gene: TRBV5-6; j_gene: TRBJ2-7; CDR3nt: TGTGCCAGCAGCCTTCAGACAGTCTCCTACGAGCAGTACTTC; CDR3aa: CASSLQTVSYEQYF
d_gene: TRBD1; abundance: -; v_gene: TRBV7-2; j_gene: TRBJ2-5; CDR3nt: TGTGCCAGCAGCGGGCGGACAGGGGGGCAAGAGACCCAGTACTTC; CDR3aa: CASSGRTGGQETQYF
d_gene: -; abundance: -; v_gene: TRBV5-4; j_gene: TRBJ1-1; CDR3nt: TGTGCCAGCAGCCTCGACAGGAGATGGAACACTGAAGCTTTCTTT; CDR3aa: CASSLDRRWNTEAFF
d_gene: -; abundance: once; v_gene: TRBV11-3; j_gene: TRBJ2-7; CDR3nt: TGTGCCAGCAGCTTCTGCGGGGACCACTACGAGCAGTACTTC; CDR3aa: CASSFCGDHYEQYF
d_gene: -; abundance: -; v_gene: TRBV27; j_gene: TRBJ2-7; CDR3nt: TGTGCCAGCAGTTGGGCCCAACTAGCTCTGGTGGGGGAGCAGTACTTC; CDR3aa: CASSWAQLALVGEQYF
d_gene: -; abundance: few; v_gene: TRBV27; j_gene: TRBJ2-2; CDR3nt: TGTGCCAGCAGTTTAAGGGGCACCGGGGAGCTGTTTTTT; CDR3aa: CASSLRGTGELFF
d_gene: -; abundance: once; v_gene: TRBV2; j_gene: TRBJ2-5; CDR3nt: TGTGCCAGCAAGTACCGGTCACTCTTCGGGACCCAGTACTTC; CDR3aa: CASKYRSLFGTQYF
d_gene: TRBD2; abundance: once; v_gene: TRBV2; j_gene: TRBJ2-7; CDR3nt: TGTGCCAGCAGTGCTACTAGCGGAACAACCTACGAGCAGTACTTC; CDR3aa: CASSATSGTTYEQYF
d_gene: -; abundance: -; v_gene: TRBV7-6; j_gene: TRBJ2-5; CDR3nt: TGTGCCAGCAGCTTAGCTCTAGAGACCCAGTACTTC; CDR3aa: CASSLALETQYF
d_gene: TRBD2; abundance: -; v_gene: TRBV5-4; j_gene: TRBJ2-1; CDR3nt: TGTGCCAGCAGCCTTACTAGCGACGGATACAATGAGCAGTTCTTC; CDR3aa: CASSLTSDGYNEQFF
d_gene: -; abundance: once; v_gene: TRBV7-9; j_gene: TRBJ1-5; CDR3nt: TGTGCCAGCAGCTCCGCGGGGGGCCAGCTCAATCAGCCCCAGCATTTT; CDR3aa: CASSSAGGQLNQPQHF
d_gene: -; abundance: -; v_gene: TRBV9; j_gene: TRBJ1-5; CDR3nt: TGTGCCAGCAGCGCGGACGGGACTCCCAATCAGCCCCAGCATTTT; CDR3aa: CASSADGTPNQPQHF
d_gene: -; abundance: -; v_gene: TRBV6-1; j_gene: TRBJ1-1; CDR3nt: TGTGCCAGCACGCTCGGGAGCAGGGAGGCTTTCTTT; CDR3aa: CASTLGSREAFF
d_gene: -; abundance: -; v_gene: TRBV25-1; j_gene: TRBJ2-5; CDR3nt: TGTGCCAGCAGTGCCCCCGGGACACCCGGGGAGACCCAGTACTTC; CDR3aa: CASSAPGTPGETQYF
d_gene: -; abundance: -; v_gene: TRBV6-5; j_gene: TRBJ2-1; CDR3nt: TGTGCCAGCAGCCCGTCCCGGGGCTCCTACAATGAGCAGTTCTTC; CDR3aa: CASSPSRGSYNEQFF
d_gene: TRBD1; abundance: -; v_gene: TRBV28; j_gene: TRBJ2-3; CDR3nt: TGTGCCAGCAGCTCTGGGACAGGGTTAGATACGCAGTATTTT; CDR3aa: CASSSGTGLDTQYF
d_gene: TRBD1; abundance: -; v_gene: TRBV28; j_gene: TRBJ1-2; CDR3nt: TGTGCCAGCAGCCCCGCCGGGACAGGGGTCAACTATGGCTACACCTTC; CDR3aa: CASSPAGTGVNYGYTF
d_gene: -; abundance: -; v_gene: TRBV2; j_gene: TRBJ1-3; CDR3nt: TGTGCCAGCAGTACACAGGGAAGTCGAAACACCATATATTTT; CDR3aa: CASSTQGSRNTIYF
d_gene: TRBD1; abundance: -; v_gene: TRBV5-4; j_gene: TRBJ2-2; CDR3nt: TGTGCCAGCAGCTTGTGGACAGGGACCGGGGAGCTGTTTTTT; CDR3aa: CASSLWTGTGELFF
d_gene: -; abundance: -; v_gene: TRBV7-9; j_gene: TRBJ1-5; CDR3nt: TGTGCCAGCAGCCCCGGGACACCGAGCAATCAGCCCCAGCATTTT; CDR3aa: CASSPGTPSNQPQHF
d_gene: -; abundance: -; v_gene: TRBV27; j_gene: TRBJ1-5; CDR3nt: TGTGCCAGCAGTTTGGGGGGGGGAAGGGGCAATCAGCCCCAGCATTTT; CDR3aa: CASSLGGGRGNQPQHF
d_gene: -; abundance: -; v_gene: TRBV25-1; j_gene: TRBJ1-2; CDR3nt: TGTGCCAGCAGTTTTTCGGGAACTAACTATGGCTACACCTTC; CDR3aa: CASSFSGTNYGYTF
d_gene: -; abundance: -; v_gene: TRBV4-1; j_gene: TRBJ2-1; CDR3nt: TGCGCCAGCAGCCTTCCTAGCGACTTAATGGGGAATGAGCAGTTCTTC; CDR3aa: CASSLPSDLMGNEQFF
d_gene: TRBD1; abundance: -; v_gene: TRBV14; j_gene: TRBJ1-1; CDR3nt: TGTGCCAGCAGCCAGAGGGGGCCCGGCACTGAAGCTTTCTTT; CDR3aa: CASSQRGPGTEAFF
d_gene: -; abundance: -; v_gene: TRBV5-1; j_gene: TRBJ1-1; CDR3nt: TGCGCCAGCAGCCCCCAGACAGGGAACACTGAAGCTTTCTTT; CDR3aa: CASSPQTGNTEAFF
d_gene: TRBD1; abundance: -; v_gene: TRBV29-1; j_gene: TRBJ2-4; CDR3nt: TGCAGCGTGGACCGACAGGGGGCAATGGGCAAAAACATTCAGTACTTC; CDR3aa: CSVDRQGAMGKNIQYF
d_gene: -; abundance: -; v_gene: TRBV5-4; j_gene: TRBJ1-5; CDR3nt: TGTGCCAGCAGCTTGTCTCCGGGGAGAGGTCAGCCCCAGCATTTT; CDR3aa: CASSLSPGRGQPQHF
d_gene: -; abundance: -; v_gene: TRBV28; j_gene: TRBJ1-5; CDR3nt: TGTGCCAGCAGTTTCAACCTAAACTACTGGACAAATAGCAATCAGCCCCAGCATTTT; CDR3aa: CASSFNLNYWTNSNQPQHF
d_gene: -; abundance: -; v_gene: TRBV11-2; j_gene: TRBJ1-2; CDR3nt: TGTGCCAGCAGCTCCGCTTCGGCGGGGGCGAGGGGCTACACCTTC; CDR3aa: CASSSASAGARGYTF
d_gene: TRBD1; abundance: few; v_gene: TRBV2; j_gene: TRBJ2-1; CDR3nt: TGTGCCAGCAGTGAGGAACCAGGGGGCTCCTCTATAAATGAGCAGTTCTTC; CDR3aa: CASSEEPGGSSINEQFF
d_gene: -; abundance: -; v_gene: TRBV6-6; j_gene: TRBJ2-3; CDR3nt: TGTGCCGGCAGTTCTATAGATACGCAGTATTTT; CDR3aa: CAGSSIDTQYF
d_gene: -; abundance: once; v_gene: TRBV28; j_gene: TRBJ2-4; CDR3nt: TGTGCCAGCAGTTTAGGCCCCCTACTCGCGGGCCTAGCCAAAAACATTCAGTACTTC; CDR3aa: CASSLGPLLAGLAKNIQYF
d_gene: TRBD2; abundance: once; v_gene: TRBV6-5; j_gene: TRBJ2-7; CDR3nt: TGTGCCAGCAGGGGACGCCGGACTAGTGACGAGCAGTACTTC; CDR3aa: CASRGRRTSDEQYF
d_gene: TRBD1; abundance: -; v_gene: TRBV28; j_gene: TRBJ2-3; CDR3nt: TGTGCCAGCAGTTTAGGGCAGGGGGCAGAGTATTTT; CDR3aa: CASSLGQGAEYF
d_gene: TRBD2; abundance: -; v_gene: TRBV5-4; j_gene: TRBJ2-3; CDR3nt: TGTGCCAGCAGCATCGGACTAGCGCCTCCCACAGATACGCAGTATTTT; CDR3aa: CASSIGLAPPTDTQYF
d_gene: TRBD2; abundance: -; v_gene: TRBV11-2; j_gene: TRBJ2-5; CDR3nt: TGTGCCAGCAGCGACCAATGGGGGGGGACCCAGTACTTC; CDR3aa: CASSDQWGGTQYF
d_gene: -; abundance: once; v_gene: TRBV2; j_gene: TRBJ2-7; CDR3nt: TGTGCCAGCAGTGAAGGTAGCAAGCAGTACTTC; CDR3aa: CASSEGSKQYF
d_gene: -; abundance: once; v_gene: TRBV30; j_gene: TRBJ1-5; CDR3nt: TGTGCCTGGAGTGTAGGTTTCATGGGGCGCAATCAGCCCCAGCATTTT; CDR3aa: CAWSVGFMGRNQPQHF